This is a list of T cell receptor beta chains from one sample in a study of T cell changes during pregnancy in multiple sclerosis. Produced via immunoSEQ multiplex PCR; TCRdb's table is partial and in-frame only. In the table there are about 35,000 clones, approximately 89% of which are singletons. This material consisted of CD4+ T cells from peripheral blood mononuclear cells, taken after pregnancy. These receptors originate from a female donor in good health, enrolled as a control in a pregnancy study. CDR3s include the opening cysteine and the closing phenylalanine or tryptophan. Fields, in order: CDR3 length, D gene, clone size, J gene, V gene, CDR3 DNA, CDR3 protein. A D gene is named only where the DNA matches it firmly. Expanded clones are given a class, and other clones once, few, many or no size at all.

15	.	.	TRBJ1-1	TRBV5-4	TGTGCCAGCACCCTCGACGGGGGGTCGATGACTGAAGCTTTCTTT	CASTLDGGSMTEAFF
17	.	once	TRBJ2-1	TRBV7-9	TGTGCCAGCAGCTTCGACGTGGGCGGGACCGCAGCCAATGAGCAGTTCTTC	CASSFDVGGTAANEQFF
14	.	.	TRBJ1-2	TRBV5-1	TGCGCCAGCAGCTCGGACGGGAGTCGCTATGGCTACACCTTC	CASSSDGSRYGYTF
13	TRBD1	once	TRBJ2-5	TRBV29-1	TGCAGCGTCTCCCGGGACAGTCAAGAGACCCAGTACTTC	CSVSRDSQETQYF
18	TRBD1	.	TRBJ1-2	TRBV28	TGTGCCAGCAGGCCTCCACTCTTCCGGGACAGGGTACGGGCTGGCTACACCTTC	CASRPPLFRDRVRAGYTF
16	.	.	TRBJ2-2	TRBV12-5	TGTGCTAGTGGTTTGGTTGGAGGGGCGGGTACCGGGGAGCTGTTTTTT	CASGLVGGAGTGELFF
13	.	.	TRBJ1-2	TRBV28	TGTGCCAGCAGTCAAGACAGCGTCTATGGCTACACCTTC	CASSQDSVYGYTF
14	.	once	TRBJ2-1	TRBV11-3	TGTGCCAGCAGCTTAGATACGGGGTACAATGAGCAGTTCTTC	CASSLDTGYNEQFF
14	.	once	TRBJ2-5	TRBV5-1	TGCGCCAGCAAAGTACAGATCTTTGGGGAGACCCAGTACTTC	CASKVQIFGETQYF
14	.	.	TRBJ2-7	TRBV4-3	TGCGCCAGCAGCCAAGATCGAGCATCCTACGAGCAGTACTTC	CASSQDRASYEQYF
15	.	.	TRBJ1-1	TRBV19	TGTGCCAGTAGTATACCGGGGGTACCAGGCACTGAAGCTTTCTTT	CASSIPGVPGTEAFF
17	TRBD1	.	TRBJ1-1	TRBV11-2	TGTGCCAGCAGCTTTCGGGCGGGAGGGGGCGCAAACACTGAAGCTTTCTTT	CASSFRAGGGANTEAFF